A selection of T cell receptor beta chains follows, all from one sample in a study of T cell repertoires in cytomegalovirus infection. TCRdb ran MiXCR on the reads and lists one entry per CDR3 protein. The sample shows a few hundred thousand distinct CDR3 sequences, almost 40% of them seen only once. No cognate antigen is known for these TCRs. Material: cultured PBMCs, obtained from culture after CMV antigen stimulation. All receptors come from a human donor in good health (CMV status not recorded). Some clones in this sample may be carry-over from other donors' samples. CDR3s include the opening cysteine and the closing phenylalanine or tryptophan. Fields, in order: J gene, V gene, CDR3 length, clone size, CDR3 protein. Rows give clone size only sometimes, using once, few, many, or a class for an expanded clone.

>TRBJ1-2|TRBV6-8|14|NA
CASKEYGANYGYTF
>TRBJ2-1|TRBV28|16|NA
CASSPTGAPAYNEQFF
>TRBJ1-1|TRBV29-1|13|NA
CSVRTGSSTEAFF
>TRBJ1-1|TRBV27|15|NA
CASSSRGGGDTEAFF
>TRBJ2-7|TRBV4-2|13|NA
CASSQVVSGEQYF
>TRBJ1-2|TRBV12-3/TRBV12-4|13|NA
CASSPILGYGYTF
>TRBJ1-4|TRBV4-2|15|NA
CASSQKTGSNEKLFF
>TRBJ1-2|TRBV12-3/TRBV12-4|14|NA
CASTWGQVNYGYTF
>TRBJ1-1|TRBV3-1|16|NA
CASSHPRTGRNTEAFF
>TRBJ2-3|TRBV7-2|17|NA
CASSLAYTGGRTDTQYF
>TRBJ2-5|TRBV20-1|17|NA
CSARDDFRAGDQETQYF
>TRBJ1-6|TRBV19|16|NA
CASSITDQGGNSPLHF
>TRBJ1-4|TRBV5-5|17|NA
CASSLEASIKTNEKLFF
>TRBJ1-1|TRBV18|15|few
CASSPSREPNTEAFF
>TRBJ2-1|TRBV7-2|12|few
CASSLAHGEQFF
>TRBJ1-5|TRBV19|12|few
CATRQDNQPQHF
>TRBJ2-7|TRBV12-3/TRBV12-4|14|many
CASSLDGPSYEQYF
>TRBJ1-2|TRBV10-3|13|NA
CAINQPGRHGYTF
>TRBJ2-1|TRBV20-1|17|NA
CSAEGLAGEGGYNEQFF
>TRBJ2-3|TRBV19|13|NA
CASSPDPEVTQYF
>TRBJ1-4|TRBV7-8|16|NA
CASSEAWTGFGEKLFF
>TRBJ2-3|TRBV28|16|NA
CASILRRGVSTDTQYF
>TRBJ2-3|TRBV7-8|16|few
CASSLEPAFGTDTQYF
>TRBJ2-5|TRBV6-5|14|NA
CASSYRGTQETQYF
>TRBJ1-4|TRBV4-1|15|NA
CASSQAGRLSGKLFF